The 30 T cell receptor beta chains given below trace back to one sample, sequenced in a study of T cell changes during pregnancy in multiple sclerosis. The protocol was immunoSEQ multiplex PCR, while the TCRdb copy is restricted to in-frame clones and leaves out a portion. The data show more than 45,000 clones, with 93% seen just once and around 4% held by the top ten. The sample consisted of CD8+ T cells from peripheral blood mononuclear cells, taken in the second trimester of pregnancy. These receptors came from a female donor with multiple sclerosis, enrolled in a pregnancy study.

The rearrangement joins TRBV28 to TRBJ2-1; TRBD1 agrees at 9 bases. V was clipped by 5 bases and J by 0 bases; unmatched bases: 8. CDR1 and CDR2 (germline): MDHEN, SYDVKM. The CDR3 spans 17 residues. CDR3 amino acids: CASSPRDRDSSYNEQFF. CDR3 nucleotide sequence: TGTGCCAGCAGTCCCCGGGACAGGGACAGCTCCTACAATGAGCAGTTCTTC. The full variable domain, with the rest looked up from reference TRBV28 and TRBJ2-1, is DVKVTQSSRYLVKRTGEKVFLECVQDMDHENMFWYRQDPGLGLRLIYFSYDVKMKEKGDIPEGYSVSREKKERFSLILESASTNQTSMYLCASSPRDRDSSYNEQFFGPGTRLTVL.

The chain links TRBV5-8 to TRBJ1-5; possibly TRBD1 for D (6 bases). The V and J ends lost 3 bases and 0 bases respectively, with 16 bases between them. The CDR3 is 17 residues long. Per germline, CDR1 SGHTS and CDR2 YDEGEE. CDR3 in amino acids: CASSSDLDRNSNQPQHF. DNA for the CDR3: TGTGCCAGCAGCTCGGATCTAGACAGGAATAGCAATCAGCCCCAGCATTTT.

The chain links TRBV4-1 to TRBJ1-2; 8 bases line up with TRBD1. The CDR3 extends over 15 amino acids. With 4 bases clipped from V and 5 bases from J, the junction kept 9 bases outside the gene matches. Germline V gene lookup returns CDR1 MGHRA and CDR2 YSYEKL. CDR3 amino acids: CASSPGDRIFYGYTF. CDR3 nucleotides: TGCGCCAGCAGCCCCGGGGACAGGATCTTTTATGGCTACACCTTC.

This chain uses TRBV9 with TRBJ2-7; 12 nucleotides align to TRBD2. From germline, CDR1 is SGDLS and CDR2 YYNGEE. This CDR3 is built from 16 residues. The ends lost 3 bases at V and 5 bases at J; junction bases unmatched: 9. The CDR3 DNA sequence: TGTGCCAGCAGCGGGGGACTAGCGGGCGCAGCAAACGAGCAGTACTTC. Translation: CASSGGLAGAANEQYF.

This chain connects TRBV14 to TRBJ2-1; no reliable D call. The CDR3 has 16 amino acids. Trimming took 0 bases from V and 4 from J, leaving 13 bases between them. Germline V CDR1 and CDR2: SGHDN, FVKESK. The CDR3 sequence is CASSQDTRFRYNEQFF. CDR3 sequence (DNA): TGTGCCAGCAGCCAAGATACGAGGTTCCGGTACAATGAGCAGTTCTTC.

J is TRBJ1-1 and V is TRBV30; D is undetermined. The CDR3 runs 12 residues. Looked up from germline, CDR1 is GTSNPN and CDR2 is SVGIG (reference sequence). The V gene lost 4 bases and the J gene lost 5 bases, with 11 bases spanning the gap. DNA for the CDR3: TGTGCCTGGACAGGTGGTAGGACTGAAGCTTTCTTT. Amino acid sequence: CAWTGGRTEAFF.

The rearrangement joins TRBV9 to TRBJ2-1; the D gene is possibly TRBD1 (5 bases). Deletions cut 5 bases from V and 6 bases from J, with 15 bases between. Germline V gene lookup returns CDR1 SGDLS and CDR2 YYNGEE. The CDR3 covers 14 residues. CDR3 sequence (DNA): TGTGCCAGCAGTGCTCAGGGTGACCGCAATGAGCAGTTCTTC. Protein: CASSAQGDRNEQFF.

The V and J genes are TRBV11-2 and TRBJ1-1; D uncertain. The CDR3 consists of 13 residues. Germline V lookup: CDR1 SGHAT, CDR2 FQNNGV. V was trimmed by 5 bases and J by 5 bases, leaving 12 bases between them. The DNA of the CDR3 is TGTGCCAGCAGCCCCTCTACTAATACTGAAGCTTTCTTT. Amino acid sequence: CASSPSTNTEAFF.

The chain uses TRBV27 and TRBJ2-7, with TRBD2 as a possible D gene (6 bases). Looked up from germline, CDR1 is MNHEY and CDR2 is SMNVEV (reference sequence). CDR3 length equals 14 residues. The V gene lost 8 bases and the J gene lost 4 bases, with 18 bases spanning the gap. In DNA form, the CDR3 reads TGTGCCAGCTCCCCGGGGGTTAGGAGATACGAGCAGTACTTC. Translated: CASSPGVRRYEQYF.

The V call is TRBV27, the J call TRBJ2-7; no reliable D call. The germline V gene has CDR1 MNHEY and CDR2 SMNVEV (reference sequence). The V end was cut by 3 bases, the J end by 0 bases, with 9 bases between. This CDR3 region has 14 residues. CDR3 region: CASSLRSGSYEQYF. The CDR3 nucleotides read TGTGCCAGCAGTTTGCGGAGTGGCTCCTACGAGCAGTACTTC.

The chain recombines TRBV10-3 with TRBJ2-7; the match to TRBD1 covers 9 bases. The CDR3 runs to 15 residues. The ends lost 3 bases at V and 5 bases at J; junction bases unmatched: 8. The germline CDR1 and CDR2 sequences are ENHRY and SYGVKD. CDR3 sequence (DNA): TGTGCCATCAGTGAAGGGGGGACAGGGATCCACGAGCAGTACTTC. Its translation: CAISEGGTGIHEQYF.

The chain is built from TRBV2 and TRBJ2-1; a possible D gene is TRBD1 (6 bases). V gave up 8 bases and J gave up 8 bases, with 22 bases separating them. Germline V lookup: CDR1 SNHLY, CDR2 FYNNEI. This CDR3 contains 15 residues. CDR3 region: CASGTRDMWTDEQFF. For the CDR3, the DNA is TGTGCCAGCGGGACAAGGGACATGTGGACCGATGAGCAGTTCTTC.

The chain employs TRBV6-5 and TRBJ2-4; 7 bases match TRBD1. The CDR3 is made up of 14 amino acids. Germline CDR1 and CDR2: MNHEY and SVGAGI. V lost 6 bases, J lost 1 base, and 3 bases stayed unmatched. CDR3 protein: CASREGAAKNIQYF. CDR3 DNA sequence: TGTGCCAGCAGAGAGGGGGCGGCCAAAAACATTCAGTACTTC.

As to this clone: Other DNA sequences in the same sample also yield this CDR3. This chain connects TRBV9 to TRBJ2-3, with D perhaps TRBD2 (5 bases). This CDR3 region has 15 residues. The V and J ends lost 0 bases and 0 bases respectively, with 8 bases between them. The germline V gene has CDR1 SGDLS and CDR2 YYNGEE. The CDR3 loop reads CASSVGAGSTDTQYF. For the CDR3, the DNA is TGTGCCAGCAGCGTAGGTGCGGGTAGCACAGATACGCAGTATTTT.

The chain links TRBV11-3 to TRBJ2-1, with D possibly matching TRBD2 (6 bases). This CDR3 comprises 15 residues. Germline CDR1 and CDR2: SGHNT and YENEEA. The germline V and J ends were trimmed by 3 bases and 4 bases, with 13 bases remaining between them. CDR3 in amino acids: CASSLGGSFYNEQFF. The CDR3 DNA reads as TGTGCCAGCAGCTTGGGGGGATCCTTTTACAATGAGCAGTTCTTC.

The genes are TRBV27 and TRBJ2-1; 12 bases are a match to TRBD2. The ends lost 5 bases at V and 9 bases at J; junction bases unmatched: 8. The CDR3 is made up of 15 amino acids. Per germline, CDR1 MNHEY and CDR2 SMNVEV (reference sequence). As DNA, the CDR3 is TGTGCCAGCAGTCCCGGACTAGCGGGAACGGTTGAGCAGTTCTTC. Amino acids: CASSPGLAGTVEQFF.

The V and J genes are TRBV11-3 and TRBJ2-7, with TRBD1 identical over 8 bases. The CDR3 has 12 amino acids. Germline loops: CDR1 SGHNT, CDR2 YENEEA. Germline trimming cut 4 bases from V and 6 bases from J; bases unmatched to any gene: 2. CDR3 DNA sequence: TGTGCCAGCAGCTCAGACAGGGGCGAGCAGTACTTC. It encodes CASSSDRGEQYF.

The chain has TRBV7-9 and TRBJ1-1; TRBD1 is a possible D gene (6 bases). This CDR3 region has 15 residues. Germline CDR1 and CDR2: SEHNR and FQNEAQ (reference sequence). Trimming took 5 bases from V and 8 from J, leaving 21 bases between them. CDR3 protein: CASSAFPGGSMEAFF. The CDR3 DNA reads TGTGCCAGCAGCGCATTTCCGGGGGGCTCAATGGAAGCTTTCTTT.

CDR3: CASSLTGLAGVLGTTDTQYF. The CDR3 DNA reads TGTGCCAGCAGCTTGACCGGACTAGCGGGAGTTTTAGGAACCACAGATACGCAGTATTTT. V is TRBV7-3 and J is TRBJ2-3; 13 positions agree with TRBD2. The germline gives CDR1 SGHTA, CDR2 FQGTGA. V lost 3 bases to trimming and J lost 2 bases; unmatched junction nucleotides: 14. This CDR3 spans 20 amino acids.

The chain uses TRBV29-1 and TRBJ1-1; perhaps TRBD1 as D (5 bases). Looked up from germline, CDR1 is SQVTM and CDR2 is ANQGSEA. Trimming took 2 bases from V and 5 from J, leaving 9 bases between them. The CDR3 loop spans 12 amino acids. The DNA for the CDR3 is TGCAGCGTTGAATGGGGGGGAACTGAAGCTTTCTTT. Its protein is CSVEWGGTEAFF.

This clone was observed a single time. The V and J genes are TRBV19 and TRBJ1-2; weak D call: TRBD1 (5 bases). The CDR3 is made up of 13 amino acids. V lost 5 bases to trimming and J lost 2 bases, with 9 bases between them. Germline V gene data show CDR1 as LNHDA and CDR2 as SQIVND (reference sequence). The CDR3 DNA reads as TGTGCCAGTAGTGCCCCAGGGAACTATGGCTACACCTTC. It translates to CASSAPGNYGYTF.

The rearrangement uses TRBV2 and TRBJ2-1; 10 positions agree with TRBD2. V was clipped by 1 base and J by 4 bases; unmatched bases: 1. Germline assignment: CDR1 SNHLY and CDR2 FYNNEI. The CDR3 sequence is 15 residues long. In DNA, the CDR3 is TGTGCCAGCAGTGAAGGGACTAGCGGATACAATGAGCAGTTCTTC. Translated, it gives CASSEGTSGYNEQFF.

The chain uses TRBV11-2 and TRBJ2-1, with TRBD2 matching over 8 bases. Losses at the gene ends were 4 bases for V and 10 bases for J; bases not matched to a gene: 6. The CDR3 totals 13 residues. Germline CDR1 SGHAT, CDR2 FQNNGV. CDR3 loop: CASSSPTSEEQFF. The DNA of the CDR3 is TGTGCCAGCAGCTCCCCGACTAGCGAGGAGCAGTTCTTC.

This clone was observed a few times. The V call is TRBV7-9, the J call TRBJ2-5; 10 bases line up with TRBD1. V shed 4 bases, J shed 6 bases, and the junction held 2 bases outside the gene matches. The CDR3 length is 13 residues. Germline loops: CDR1 SEHNR, CDR2 FQNEAQ (reference sequence). The CDR3 coding sequence is TGTGCCAGCAGCTGGGACAGGGGACAGACCCAGTACTTC. Its translation: CASSWDRGQTQYF.

V is TRBV9 and J is TRBJ2-2; perhaps TRBD2 as D (7 bases). This CDR3 region has 18 residues. The germline V gene has CDR1 SGDLS and CDR2 YYNGEE. V dropped 0 bases and J dropped 3 bases, with 18 bases sitting between them. CDR3 amino acids: CASSVGLTWGGYTGELFF. Written as DNA, the CDR3 is TGTGCCAGCAGCGTAGGTCTTACGTGGGGGGGCTACACCGGGGAGCTGTTTTTT.

This chain uses TRBV28 with TRBJ2-1; a possible D gene is TRBD2 (6 bases). The CDR3 has 15 residues. The germline gives CDR1 MDHEN, CDR2 SYDVKM. With 6 bases removed from V and 4 bases from J, the gap between germline ends came to 16 bases. The CDR3 loop is CASSRTTGVYNEQFF. CDR3 DNA: TGTGCCAGCAGCAGGACTACAGGTGTTTACAATGAGCAGTTCTTC.

The chain joins TRBV29-1 to TRBJ1-2, with D possibly being TRBD1 (6 bases). CDR3 length equals 13 residues. Per germline, CDR1 SQVTM and CDR2 ANQGSEA. V was shortened by 3 bases and J by 4 bases, with 12 bases between the two germline ends. This CDR3 is CSVDQGNSYGYTF. CDR3 coding DNA: TGCAGCGTTGACCAGGGGAATAGCTATGGCTACACCTTC.

The rearrangement joins TRBV20-1 to TRBJ2-7; TRBD1 is a possible D gene (6 bases). The length of the CDR3 is 11 residues. The ends were cut back, 5 bases at V and 3 bases at J, with 8 bases in the middle. Germline loops: CDR1 DFQATT, CDR2 SNEGSKA (reference sequence). CDR3 sequence: CSAGQIYEQYF. The CDR3 DNA is TGCAGTGCTGGACAGATCTACGAGCAGTACTTC.

The gene calls are TRBV6-1 and TRBJ2-1; 7 bases are a match to TRBD2. Germline CDR1 reads MNHNS; CDR2 reads SASEGT. The CDR3 is 15 amino acids. J was trimmed by 8 bases and V by 8 bases; bases with no gene match: 15. The CDR3 nucleotides read TGTGCCAGCTCGGAGTGGACTAGACCCTCCGATGAGCAGTTCTTC. This gives the protein CASSEWTRPSDEQFF.

This chain joins TRBV4-1 and TRBJ2-1, with TRBD2 matching over 9 bases. Germline CDR1 is MGHRA and CDR2 is YSYEKL. Germline trimming cut 1 base from V and 2 bases from J; bases unmatched to any gene: 0. The CDR3 has 15 residues. This CDR3 reads CASSQVAGAYNEQFF. CDR3 nucleotides: TGCGCCAGCAGCCAAGTAGCGGGGGCCTACAATGAGCAGTTCTTC.